A few counts support the clone carrying this TCR beta chain. Other nucleotide sequences from this sample produce the same CDR3. This entry comes from a study of blood T cell repertoires in COVID-19. Turning to the study itself: The United States, Italy and Spain supplied acute and convalescent COVID-19 samples. The analysed material was cDNA or gDNA that came from T cells, B-cell-depleted T cells, or PBMCs.

The CDR3 is 13 amino acids. CDR1 and CDR2 from the germline V gene are SEHNR and FQNEAQ (reference sequence). The ends were cut back, 5 bases at V and 2 bases at J, with 9 bases in the middle. Original methodology: Amplification of reference gene primers was used by the study to estimate nucleated cell counts. Using immunoSEQ multiplex PCR, the repertoire was profiled, and TCRdb retains in-frame clones only, with some absent. V and J calls and clone size are given by that table; D and trimming were obtained from the DNA. Here the sample spans around 230,000 clones, roughly 85% being singletons. During active infection, Seattle patients enrolled and were then monitored through disease.

The sample taken for sequencing was peripheral blood. The chain is built from TRBV7-9 and TRBJ1-2; D is unclear. The TCR was taken from a man aged 50 or older with COVID-19, enrolled during active disease. CDR3 in DNA: TGTGCCAGCAGCCGCGACACGAACTATGGCTACACCTTC. Protein sequence: CASSRDTNYGYTF.